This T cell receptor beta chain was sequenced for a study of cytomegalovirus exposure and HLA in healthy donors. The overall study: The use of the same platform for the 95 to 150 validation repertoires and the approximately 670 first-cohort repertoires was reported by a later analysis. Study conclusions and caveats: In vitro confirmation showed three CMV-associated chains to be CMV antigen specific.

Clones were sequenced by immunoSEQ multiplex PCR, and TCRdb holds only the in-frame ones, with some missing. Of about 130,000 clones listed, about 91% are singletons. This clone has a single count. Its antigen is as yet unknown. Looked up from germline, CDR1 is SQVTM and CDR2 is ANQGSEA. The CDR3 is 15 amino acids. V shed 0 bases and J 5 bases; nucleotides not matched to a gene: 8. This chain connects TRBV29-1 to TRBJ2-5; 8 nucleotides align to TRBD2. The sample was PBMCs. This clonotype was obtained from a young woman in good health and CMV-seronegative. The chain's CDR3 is CSVEDSGTSTETQYF. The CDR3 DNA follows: TGCAGCGTTGAAGACTCCGGGACTAGTACCGAGACCCAGTACTTC.